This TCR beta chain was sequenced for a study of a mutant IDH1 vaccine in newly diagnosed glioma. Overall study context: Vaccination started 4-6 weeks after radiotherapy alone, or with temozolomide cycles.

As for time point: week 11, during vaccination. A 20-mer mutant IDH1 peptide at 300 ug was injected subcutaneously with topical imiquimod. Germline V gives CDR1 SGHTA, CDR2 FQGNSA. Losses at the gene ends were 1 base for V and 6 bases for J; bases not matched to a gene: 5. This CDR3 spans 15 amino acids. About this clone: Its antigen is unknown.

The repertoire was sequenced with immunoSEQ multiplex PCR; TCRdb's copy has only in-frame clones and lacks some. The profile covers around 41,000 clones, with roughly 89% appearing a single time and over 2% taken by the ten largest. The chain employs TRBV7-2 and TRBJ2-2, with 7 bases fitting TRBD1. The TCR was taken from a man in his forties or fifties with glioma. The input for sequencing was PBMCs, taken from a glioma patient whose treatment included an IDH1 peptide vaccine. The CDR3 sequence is CASSLEQGFAGELFF. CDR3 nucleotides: TGTGCCAGCAGCTTAGAACAGGGGTTCGCCGGGGAGCTGTTTTTT.